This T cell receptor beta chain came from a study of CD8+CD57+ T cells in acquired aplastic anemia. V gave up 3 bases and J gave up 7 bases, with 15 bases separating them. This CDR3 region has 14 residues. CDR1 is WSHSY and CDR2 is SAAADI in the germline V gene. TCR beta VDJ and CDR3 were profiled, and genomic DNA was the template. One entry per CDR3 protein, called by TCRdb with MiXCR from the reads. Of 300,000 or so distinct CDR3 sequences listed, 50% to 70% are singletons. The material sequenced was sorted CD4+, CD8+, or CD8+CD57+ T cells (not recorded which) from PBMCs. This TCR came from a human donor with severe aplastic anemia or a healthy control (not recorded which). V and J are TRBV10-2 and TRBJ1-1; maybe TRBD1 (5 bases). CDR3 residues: CASSEEGVRSEAFF. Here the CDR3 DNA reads TGCGCCAGCAGTGAAGAAGGGGTACGGAGTGAAGCTTTCTTT.